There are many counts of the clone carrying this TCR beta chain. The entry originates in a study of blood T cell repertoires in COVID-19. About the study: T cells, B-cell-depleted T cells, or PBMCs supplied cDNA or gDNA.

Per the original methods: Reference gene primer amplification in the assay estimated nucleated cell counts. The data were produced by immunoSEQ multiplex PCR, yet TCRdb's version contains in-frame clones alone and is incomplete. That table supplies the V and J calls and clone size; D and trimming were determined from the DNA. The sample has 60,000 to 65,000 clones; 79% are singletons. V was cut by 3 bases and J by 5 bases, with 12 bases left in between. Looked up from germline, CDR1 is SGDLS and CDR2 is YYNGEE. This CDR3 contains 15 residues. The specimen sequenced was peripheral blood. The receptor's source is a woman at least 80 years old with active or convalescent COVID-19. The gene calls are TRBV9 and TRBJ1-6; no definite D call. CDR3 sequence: CASSGPGRNNSPLHF. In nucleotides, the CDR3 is TGTGCCAGCAGCGGACCCGGGAGGAATAATTCACCCCTCCACTTT. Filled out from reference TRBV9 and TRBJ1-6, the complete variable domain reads DSGVTQTPKHLITATGQRVTLRCSPRSGDLSVYWYQQSLDQGLQFLIQYYNGEERAKGNILERFSAQQFPDLHSELNLSSLELGDSALYFCASSGPGRNNSPLHFGNGTRLTVT.